The clone carrying this TCR beta chain was counted at least ten times. This sample is drawn from a study of T cells in Graves' hyperthyroidism and ophthalmopathy. Authors of the study amplified TCR beta CDR3 regions from RNA transcripts. HTBI primers were the set used in a first-round RT-PCR of the TCR CDR3. TCRdb re-called the multiplex PCR reads with MiXCR, one entry per CDR3 protein. The repertoire has some 690,000 distinct CDR3 sequences, approximately 15% of them found once; the top ten carry around 16%. This CDR3 has 18 amino acids. From germline, CDR1 is DFQATT and CDR2 SNEGSKA (reference sequence). The junction had 9 bases not matched to a gene; V was cut back by 1 base and J by 5 bases.

The chain recombines TRBV20-1 with TRBJ2-1, with 15 bases aligning to TRBD2. The sequencing input was blood. The sequence was obtained from a middle-aged man with Graves' hyperthyroidism. CDR3 nucleotide sequence: TGCAGTGCTAGAGTTTCGGGACTAGCGGGAGGCCACCACAATGAGCAGTTCTTC. Its protein product is CSARVSGLAGGHHNEQFF.